These 23 T cell receptor beta chains were all obtained from the same sample, sequenced in a study of cytomegalovirus exposure and HLA in healthy donors. Vbeta (60) and Jbeta (13) primers were used in the PCR. TCRdb's copy holds only in-frame clones and misses some; the assay was immunoSEQ multiplex PCR. Of approximately 170,000 clones listed, 85% were seen once; the top ten hold 1%. Specimen: PBMCs. The receptors originated from a boy between 2 and 10 years old in good health and CMV-seronegative.

The chain recombines TRBV29-1 with TRBJ2-7, with D perhaps TRBD1 (6 bases). Trimming pared 4 bases from V and 0 bases from J, leaving 16 bases between. CDR1 is SQVTM and CDR2 is ANQGSEA in the germline V gene. The CDR3 totals 15 residues. CDR3 coding DNA: TGCAGCGTTGGAGTACAGGGTGAGCCCTCCTACGAGCAGTACTTC. Its translation: CSVGVQGEPSYEQYF.

J is TRBJ2-3 and V is TRBV2, with 9 bases identical to TRBD1. The CDR3 runs to 11 residues. CDR1 is SNHLY and CDR2 is FYNNEI in the germline V gene. The CDR3 protein is CSGTGLDTQYF. CDR3 bases: TGTTCCGGGACAGGGTTAGATACGCAGTATTTT.

This clone was seen just once. The genes are TRBV7-8 and TRBJ2-3, with 7 bases fitting TRBD1. CDR1 SGHVS and CDR2 FQNEAQ come from the germline V gene. The CDR3 length is 14 residues. Germline trimming cut 7 bases from V and 4 bases from J; bases unmatched to any gene: 8. CDR3 in DNA: TGTGCCAGCAAAGGGGGCCCTTCACCAGATACGCAGTATTTT. Translated, it gives CASKGGPSPDTQYF.

This clone showed up just a few times. The gene calls are TRBV18 and TRBJ1-2; 8 nucleotides align to TRBD1. Germline loops: CDR1 KGHSH, CDR2 LQKENI. The J segment lost 7 bases and the V segment lost 3 bases, leaving 10 bases of the junction unmatched. The CDR3 extends over 15 amino acids. CDR3 nucleotides: TGTGCCAGCTCACCGAGGGACAGGAACTATGGTGGCTACACCTTC. This gives the protein CASSPRDRNYGGYTF.

This chain uses TRBV6-1 with TRBJ2-3; 11 nucleotides match TRBD2. The CDR3 totals 15 residues. V gave up 5 bases and J gave up 1 base; unmatched junction bases: 2. Germline CDR1 is MNHNS and CDR2 is SASEGT. The CDR3 here is CASSPLAGGTDTQYF. The CDR3 bases are TGTGCCAGCAGTCCACTAGCGGGGGGCACAGATACGCAGTATTTT.

This chain connects TRBV28 to TRBJ1-3, with 10 bases that match TRBD1. V was clipped by 5 bases and J by 0 bases; unmatched bases: 10. Germline loops: CDR1 MDHEN, CDR2 SYDVKM. CDR3 length: 18 amino acids. CDR3 region: CASSLGPGQGPSGNTIYF. The CDR3 DNA reads TGTGCCAGCAGTCTAGGTCCGGGACAGGGGCCCTCTGGAAACACCATATATTTT.

The CDR3 here is CASSPGSGSGHNEQFF. The CDR3 DNA reads as TGTGCCAGCAGCCCGGGGTCCGGATCTGGCCACAATGAGCAGTTCTTC. V gene TRBV7-9 combines with J gene TRBJ2-1; a possible D gene is TRBD2 (5 bases). CDR3 size: 16 residues. V was trimmed by 5 bases and J by 5 bases, leaving 19 bases between them. CDR1 and CDR2 from the germline V gene are SEHNR and FQNEAQ (reference sequence).

This chain connects TRBV19 to TRBJ1-2; perhaps TRBD1 as D (6 bases). V lost 3 bases and J 3 bases, leaving 14 bases between the germline ends. The CDR3 is 15 amino acids. Germline V CDR1 and CDR2: LNHDA, SQIVND (reference sequence). In DNA, the CDR3 is TGTGCCAGTAGTATTCTGGCTTCAGGGGACTATGGCTACACCTTC. This translates into CASSILASGDYGYTF.

This clone was counted once. This sequence joins TRBV29-1 and TRBJ2-7; 13 positions match TRBD2. After removal of 3 bases from V and 5 bases from J, the junction contained 7 bases not matched to a gene. CDR3 length: 15 residues. Germline CDR1 and CDR2: SQVTM and ANQGSEA. The DNA for the CDR3 is TGCAGCGTTGAGGGCACTAGCGGGAGGGTCGACGAGCAGTACTTC. This sequence encodes CSVEGTSGRVDEQYF.

The V and J genes are TRBV28 and TRBJ1-2; D is uncertain. V lost 8 bases, J lost 8 bases, and 18 bases lay in between. The V gene's germline CDR1 is MDHEN and CDR2 SYDVKM. This CDR3 contains 13 residues. This CDR3 reads CASGYHALRGYTF. The CDR3 DNA follows: TGTGCCAGCGGATATCATGCTTTGCGGGGCTACACCTTC.

The V gene is TRBV5-1, the J gene TRBJ1-1, with D tentatively TRBD1 (6 bases). V was cut by 4 bases and J by 3 bases, with 10 bases left in between. This CDR3 spans 13 amino acids. The V gene's germline CDR1 is SGHRS and CDR2 YFSETQ. The CDR3 sequence is CASSPTGYTEAFF. The DNA of the CDR3 is TGCGCCAGCAGCCCCACAGGGTACACTGAAGCTTTCTTT.

CDR3 bases: TGTGCCAGCAGCCCCGCGGGCGGGGAGGACTACTACGAGCAGTACTTC. This encodes CASSPAGGEDYYEQYF. This sequence joins TRBV5-8 and TRBJ2-7, with D maybe TRBD2 (6 bases). The ends were cut back, 4 bases at V and 3 bases at J, with 20 bases in the middle. The CDR3 loop spans 16 amino acids. Germline CDR1 is SGHTS and CDR2 is YDEGEE.

CDR3 nucleotides: TGTGCCAGCAGCCAAGATTACGGCAGGGTCGTTTTCGGGGAGCTGTTTTTT. Amino acids: CASSQDYGRVVFGELFF. The gene calls are TRBV14 and TRBJ2-2; tentative D call: TRBD1 (5 bases). Per germline, CDR1 SGHDN and CDR2 FVKESK. V lost 0 bases and J 7 bases, leaving 18 bases between the germline ends. This CDR3 is built from 17 residues. Using reference TRBV14 and TRBJ2-2 for the parts outside the CDR3, the full variable domain is EAGVTQFPSHSVIEKGQTVTLRCDPISGHDNLYWYRRVMGKEIKFLLHFVKESKQDESGMPNNRFLAERTGGTYSTLKVQPAELEDSGVYFCASSQDYGRVVFGELFFGEGSRLTVL.

This chain links TRBV28 with TRBJ2-1; D possibly corresponds to TRBD2 (6 bases). The CDR3 is made up of 11 amino acids. V was clipped by 8 bases and J by 8 bases, with 10 bases between them. Germline loops: CDR1 MDHEN, CDR2 SYDVKM. CDR3 sequence reads: CASRELYEQFF. Written as DNA, the CDR3 is TGTGCCAGCCGGGAGCTCTATGAGCAGTTCTTC.

The rearrangement uses TRBV6-1 and TRBJ1-2; D unclear. The germline gives CDR1 MNHNS, CDR2 SASEGT. V gave up 4 bases and J gave up 5 bases, with 11 bases separating them. The CDR3 is 13 residues long. The CDR3: CASSAPGWYGYTF. In DNA, the CDR3 is TGTGCCAGCAGTGCTCCGGGGTGGTATGGCTACACCTTC.

The CDR3 DNA reads TGTGCCAGTACTCGGGACATGACTGAAGCTTTCTTT. This translates into CASTRDMTEAFF. The chain has TRBV19 and TRBJ1-1, with TRBD1 as a possible D gene (6 bases). V was pared by 7 bases and J by 5 bases, with 11 bases between. Germline values: CDR1 LNHDA, CDR2 SQIVND (reference sequence). This CDR3 comprises 12 residues.

V usage is TRBV6-1 and J usage is TRBJ2-2; D perhaps matches TRBD2 (5 bases). CDR1 MNHNS and CDR2 SASEGT come from the germline V gene. This CDR3 is built from 16 residues. V dropped 4 bases and J dropped 1 base, with 13 bases sitting between them. This CDR3 is CASSGTPGMNTGELFF. DNA for the CDR3: TGTGCCAGCAGTGGGACCCCGGGAATGAACACCGGGGAGCTGTTTTTT.

V usage is TRBV6-1 and J usage is TRBJ1-2; 8 nucleotides align to TRBD1. J lost 2 bases, V lost 2 bases, and 1 base had no gene match. From germline, CDR1 is MNHNS and CDR2 SASEGT. The CDR3 contains 14 residues. The CDR3 sequence is CASSEWTGNYGYTF. For the CDR3, the DNA is TGTGCCAGCAGTGAATGGACAGGGAACTATGGCTACACCTTC.

The chain has TRBV5-1 and TRBJ1-6, with a tentative D call TRBD1 (5 bases). V gave up 2 bases and J gave up 7 bases, with 13 bases separating them. CDR1 is SGHRS, CDR2 YFSETQ, per germline. The CDR3 sequence is 15 residues long. CDR3 sequence reads: CASSFIAGRNSPLHF. DNA for the CDR3: TGCGCCAGCAGCTTTATTGCAGGGAGGAATTCACCCCTCCACTTT. The full variable domain, completed using reference TRBV5-1 and TRBJ1-6, is KAGVTQTPRYLIKTRGQQVTLSCSPISGHRSVSWYQQTPGQGLQFLFEYFSETQRNKGNFPGRFSGRQFSNSRSEMNVSTLELGDSALYLCASSFIAGRNSPLHFGNGTRLTVT.

The chain combines TRBV7-6 with TRBJ1-4; 10 bases are shared with TRBD1. V lost 4 bases and J lost 6; bases outside the gene matches: 5. The CDR3 is 15 residues long. Per germline, CDR1 SGHVS and CDR2 FNYEAQ. As DNA, the CDR3 is TGTGCCAGCAGCTCAGGGACAGGGGTCTATGAAAAACTGTTTTTT. Translated, it gives CASSSGTGVYEKLFF.

The V gene is TRBV30, the J gene TRBJ2-1, with a tentative D call TRBD2 (5 bases). Trimming pared 4 bases from V and 1 base from J, leaving 17 bases between. The germline gives CDR1 GTSNPN, CDR2 SVGIG (reference sequence). This CDR3 has 16 amino acids. The CDR3 region has the DNA TGTGCCTGGAACCCGGACCGGACGGGGTCCTACAATGAGCAGTTCTTC. Translated: CAWNPDRTGSYNEQFF. The whole variable domain, remainder taken from reference TRBV30 and TRBJ2-1, is SQTIHQWPATLVQPVGSPLSLECTVEGTSNPNLYWYRQAAGRGLQLLFYSVGIGQISSEVPQNLSASRPQDRQFILSSKKLLLSDSGFYLCAWNPDRTGSYNEQFFGPGTRLTVL.

V gene TRBV7-9 combines with J gene TRBJ1-1, with D hard to call. The V end lost 2 bases, the J end lost 3 bases, and 7 bases lay between the germline ends. Germline CDR1 and CDR2: SEHNR and FQNEAQ (reference sequence). The CDR3 has 13 residues. CDR3 in DNA: TGTGCCAGCAGCTTATCTCGGGACACTGAAGCTTTCTTT. Encoded protein: CASSLSRDTEAFF.

The chain carries TRBV13 and TRBJ2-7; 7 bases line up with TRBD1. CDR1 and CDR2 from the germline V gene are PRHDT and FYEKMQ (reference sequence). The V segment lost 6 bases and the J segment 0 bases; nucleotides outside the gene matches: 8. This CDR3 region has 15 residues. The CDR3 nucleotides read TGTGCCAGCAGTCATACAGGGGAGAGCTCCTACGAGCAGTACTTC. Encoded protein: CASSHTGESSYEQYF.